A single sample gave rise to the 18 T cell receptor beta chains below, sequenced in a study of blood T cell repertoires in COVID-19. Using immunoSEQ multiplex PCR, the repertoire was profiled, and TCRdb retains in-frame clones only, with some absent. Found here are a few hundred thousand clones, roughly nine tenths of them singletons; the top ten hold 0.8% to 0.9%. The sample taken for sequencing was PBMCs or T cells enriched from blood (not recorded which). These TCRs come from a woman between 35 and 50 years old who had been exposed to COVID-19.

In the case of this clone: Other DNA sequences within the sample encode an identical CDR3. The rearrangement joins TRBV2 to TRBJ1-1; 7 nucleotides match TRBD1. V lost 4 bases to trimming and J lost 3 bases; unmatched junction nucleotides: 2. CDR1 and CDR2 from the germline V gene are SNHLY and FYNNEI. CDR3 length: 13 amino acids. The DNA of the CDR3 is TGTGCCAGCAGTGGACAGGGTTACACTGAAGCTTTCTTT. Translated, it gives CASSGQGYTEAFF.

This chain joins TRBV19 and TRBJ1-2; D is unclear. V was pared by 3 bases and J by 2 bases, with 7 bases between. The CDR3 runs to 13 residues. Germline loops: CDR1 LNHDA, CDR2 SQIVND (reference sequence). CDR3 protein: CASSIAENYGYTF. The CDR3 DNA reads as TGTGCCAGTAGTATTGCGGAAAACTATGGCTACACCTTC.

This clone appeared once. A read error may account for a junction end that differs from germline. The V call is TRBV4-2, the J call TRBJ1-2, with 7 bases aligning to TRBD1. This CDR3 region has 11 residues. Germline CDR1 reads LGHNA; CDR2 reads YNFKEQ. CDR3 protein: CASSRDRAYSF. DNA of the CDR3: TGTGCCAGCAGCCGAGACAGGGCATACTCCTTC.

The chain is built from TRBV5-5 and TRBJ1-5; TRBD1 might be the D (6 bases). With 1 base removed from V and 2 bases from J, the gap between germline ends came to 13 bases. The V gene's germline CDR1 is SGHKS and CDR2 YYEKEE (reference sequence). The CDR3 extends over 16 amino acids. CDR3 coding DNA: TGTGCCAGCAGCTTGTTATCGGCAGGGGGCAATCAGCCCCAGCATTTT. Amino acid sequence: CASSLLSAGGNQPQHF.

The CDR3 spells CASSLSASGSTGELFF. CDR3 DNA: TGTGCCAGCAGCTTAAGCGCGAGCGGGAGTACCGGGGAGCTGTTTTTT. The chain has TRBV7-3 and TRBJ2-2, with TRBD2 matching 8 bases. J gave up 5 bases and V 1 base, and 6 bases lay outside the gene matches. The CDR3 extends over 16 amino acids. The germline V gene encodes CDR1 SGHTA and CDR2 FQGTGA.

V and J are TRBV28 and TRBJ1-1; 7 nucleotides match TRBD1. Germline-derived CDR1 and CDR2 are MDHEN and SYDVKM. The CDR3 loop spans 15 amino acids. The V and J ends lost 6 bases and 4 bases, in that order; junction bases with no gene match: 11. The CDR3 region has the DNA TGTGCCAGCAGACCAGGCGACAGGGTCAGCACTGAAGCTTTCTTT. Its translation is CASRPGDRVSTEAFF.

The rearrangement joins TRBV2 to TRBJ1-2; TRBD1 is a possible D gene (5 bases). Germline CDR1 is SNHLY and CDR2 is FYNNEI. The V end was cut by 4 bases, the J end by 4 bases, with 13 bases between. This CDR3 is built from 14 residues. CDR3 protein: CASSGKTVAYGYTF. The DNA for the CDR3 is TGTGCCAGCAGTGGTAAGACAGTCGCCTATGGCTACACCTTC.

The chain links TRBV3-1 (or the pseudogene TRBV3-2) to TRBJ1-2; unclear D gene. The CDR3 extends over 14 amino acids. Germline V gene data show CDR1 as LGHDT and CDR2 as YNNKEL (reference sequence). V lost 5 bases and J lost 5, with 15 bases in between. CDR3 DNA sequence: TGTGCCAGCAGCTACGCCTGGGCTGGTTATGGCTACACCTTC. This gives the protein CASSYAWAGYGYTF.

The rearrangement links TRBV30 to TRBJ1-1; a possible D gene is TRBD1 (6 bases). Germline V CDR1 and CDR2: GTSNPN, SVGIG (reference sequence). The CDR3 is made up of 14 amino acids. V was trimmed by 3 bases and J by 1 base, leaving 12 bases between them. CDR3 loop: CAWSAGQRNTEAFF. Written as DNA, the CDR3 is TGTGCCTGGAGCGCTGGACAGAGGAACACTGAAGCTTTCTTT.

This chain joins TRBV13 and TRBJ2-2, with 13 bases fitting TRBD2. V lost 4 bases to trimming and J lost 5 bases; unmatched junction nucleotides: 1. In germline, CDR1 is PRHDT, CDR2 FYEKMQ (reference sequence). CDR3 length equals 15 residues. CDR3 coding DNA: TGTGCCAGCAGCTCGGGACTAGCGGGGACCGGGGAGCTGTTTTTT. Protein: CASSSGLAGTGELFF.

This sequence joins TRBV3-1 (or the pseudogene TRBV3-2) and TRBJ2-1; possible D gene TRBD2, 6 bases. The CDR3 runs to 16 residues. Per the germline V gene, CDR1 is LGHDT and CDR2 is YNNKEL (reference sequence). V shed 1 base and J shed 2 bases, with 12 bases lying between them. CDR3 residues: CASSQVVGGPYNEQFF. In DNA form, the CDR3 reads TGTGCCAGCAGCCAAGTGGTGGGAGGACCCTACAATGAGCAGTTCTTC.

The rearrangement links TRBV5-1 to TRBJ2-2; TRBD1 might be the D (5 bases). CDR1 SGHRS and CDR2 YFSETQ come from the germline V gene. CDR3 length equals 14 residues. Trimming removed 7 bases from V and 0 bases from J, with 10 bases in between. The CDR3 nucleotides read TGCGCCAGCGGCAGGGAAGCGAACACCGGGGAGCTGTTTTTT. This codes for CASGREANTGELFF.

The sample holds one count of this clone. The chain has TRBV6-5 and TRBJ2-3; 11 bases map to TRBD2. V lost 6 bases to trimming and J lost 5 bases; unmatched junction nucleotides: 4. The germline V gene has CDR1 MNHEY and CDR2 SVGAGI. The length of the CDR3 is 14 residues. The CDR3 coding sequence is TGTGCCAGCAGCCTAGCGGGGGGTGGAGATACGCAGTATTTT. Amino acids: CASSLAGGGDTQYF.

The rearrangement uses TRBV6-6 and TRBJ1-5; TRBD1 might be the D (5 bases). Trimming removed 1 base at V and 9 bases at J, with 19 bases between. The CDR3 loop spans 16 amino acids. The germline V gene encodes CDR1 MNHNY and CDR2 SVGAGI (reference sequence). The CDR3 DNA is TGTGCCAGCAGTTACTGGGGCGGGGTGGATGAATGGCCCCAGCATTTT. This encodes CASSYWGGVDEWPQHF.

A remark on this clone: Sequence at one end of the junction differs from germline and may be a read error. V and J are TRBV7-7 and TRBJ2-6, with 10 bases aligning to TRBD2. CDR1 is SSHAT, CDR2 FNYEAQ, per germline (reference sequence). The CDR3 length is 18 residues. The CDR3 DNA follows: TGTGCTAGCAGCTCGATACTAGCGGGAAGCTCTGGGGCCAACGTCCTGACTTTC. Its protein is CASSSILAGSSGANVLTF.

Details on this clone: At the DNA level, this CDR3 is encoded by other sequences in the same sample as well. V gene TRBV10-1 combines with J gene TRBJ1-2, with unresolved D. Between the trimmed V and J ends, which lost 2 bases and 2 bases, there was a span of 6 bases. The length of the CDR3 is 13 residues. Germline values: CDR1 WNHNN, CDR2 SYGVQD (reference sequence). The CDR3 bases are TGCGCCAGCAGTGAGACCGGGAACTATGGCTACACCTTC. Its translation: CASSETGNYGYTF.

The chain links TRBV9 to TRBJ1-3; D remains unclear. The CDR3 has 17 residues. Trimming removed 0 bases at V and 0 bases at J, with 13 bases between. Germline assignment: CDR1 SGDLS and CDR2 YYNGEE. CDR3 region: CASSVAGQVHSGNTIYF. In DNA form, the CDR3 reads TGTGCCAGCAGCGTAGCTGGGCAGGTTCACTCTGGAAACACCATATATTTT.

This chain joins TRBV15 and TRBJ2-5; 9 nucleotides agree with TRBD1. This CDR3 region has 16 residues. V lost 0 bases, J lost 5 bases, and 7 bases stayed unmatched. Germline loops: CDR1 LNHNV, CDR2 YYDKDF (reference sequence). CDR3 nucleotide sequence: TGTGCCACCAGCAGAGAGCCACAGGGGGCGCGGGAGACCCAGTACTTC. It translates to CATSREPQGARETQYF.